Below, 14 T cell receptor beta chains from the same sample are listed, as sequenced in a study of T cell repertoires in cytomegalovirus infection. No cognate antigen is known for these TCRs. TCRdb ran MiXCR on the reads and lists one entry per CDR3 protein. The table records some 920,000 distinct CDR3 sequences, approximately 31% of them present only once. Sequenced here: cultured CD8+ T cells from PBMCs, sampled from culture after CMV antigen stimulation. These TCRs come from a human donor in good health (CMV status not recorded). Some clones in this sample may be carry-over from other donors' samples.

This clonotype showed up just a few times. The chain employs TRBV7-9 and TRBJ1-2; weak D call: TRBD1 (5 bases). The CDR3 runs to 16 residues. The V gene lost 4 bases and the J gene lost 3 bases, with 18 bases spanning the gap. Per the germline V gene, CDR1 is SEHNR and CDR2 is FQNEAQ (reference sequence). CDR3 coding DNA: TGTGCCAGCAGCTACATTTGGGGGGAGGAGGACTATGGCTACACCTTC. Amino acid sequence: CASSYIWGEEDYGYTF.

DNA for the CDR3: TGCGCCAGCAGCCAAGATCCCTACAGCCTCCAAGAGACCCAGTACTTC. Translated: CASSQDPYSLQETQYF. The V and J genes are TRBV4-1 and TRBJ2-5; unclear D gene. Germline V CDR1 and CDR2: MGHRA, YSYEKL. V was pared by 0 bases and J by 1 base, with 12 bases between. This CDR3 spans 16 amino acids.

Notes on this clonotype: One end of the junction does not line up with germline, which may come from a read error. The rearrangement uses TRBV12-3 or TRBV12-4 and TRBJ1-4; D is undetermined. This CDR3 contains 14 residues. CDR3 DNA sequence: TGTGCCATACAAAGCCCCTCAACTAATGAAGAACTGTTTTTT. It translates to CAIQSPSTNEELFF.

This clonotype was seen a handful of times. The chain uses TRBV7-6 and TRBJ2-3; D is tentatively TRBD1 or TRBD2 (5 bases each). V lost 3 bases and J lost 0, with 16 bases in between. The CDR3 runs to 17 residues. Germline V gene data show CDR1 as SGHVS and CDR2 as FNYEAQ. CDR3 residues: CASSFPGTQTSTDTQYF. Here the CDR3 DNA reads TGTGCCAGCAGCTTTCCCGGGACGCAGACTAGCACAGATACGCAGTATTTT.

This clonotype was seen ten or more times. The rearrangement links TRBV7-8 to TRBJ2-7; D is undetermined. This CDR3 has 14 residues. V lost 5 bases to trimming and J lost 2 bases, with 13 bases between them. The germline gives CDR1 SGHVS, CDR2 FQNEAQ. The CDR3 nucleotides read TGTGCCAGCAGCCCGGGCCCGTCCCCCTACGAGCAGTACGTC. Protein product: CASSPGPSPYEQYV.

This clonotype was seen at least ten times. This chain connects TRBV7-9 to TRBJ2-7; perhaps D is TRBD1 or TRBD2 (5 bases each). Trimming removed 5 bases from V and 2 bases from J, with 19 bases in between. Per the germline V gene, CDR1 is SEHNR and CDR2 is FQNEAQ (reference sequence). The CDR3 has 16 residues. The CDR3 nucleotides read TGTGCCAGCAGCGTACCGGGGATGGCAGGGACCTACGAGCAGTACTTC. It encodes CASSVPGMAGTYEQYF. The complete variable domain, with remaining parts taken from reference TRBV7-9 and TRBJ2-7, reads DTGVSQNPRHKITKRGQNVTFRCDPISEHNRLYWYRQTLGQGPEFLTYFQNEAQLEKSRLLSDRFSAERPKGSFSTLEIQRTEQGDSAMYLCASSVPGMAGTYEQYFGPGTRLTVT.

This chain connects TRBV29-1 to TRBJ2-1, with 9 bases matching TRBD2. Trimming cost V 6 bases and J 0 bases; bases outside gene matches: 6. Germline lookup yields CDR1 SQVTM and CDR2 ANQGSEA. This CDR3 comprises 15 residues. The CDR3 reads CSVGLRGGSYNEQFF. Here the CDR3 DNA reads TGCAGCGTCGGATTGCGGGGGGGCTCCTACAATGAGCAGTTCTTC.

Ten or more counts support this clonotype. The chain recombines TRBV7-2 with TRBJ2-3, with D possibly being TRBD2 (6 bases). This CDR3 contains 16 residues. The germline V and J ends were trimmed by 1 base and 4 bases, with 15 bases remaining between them. Germline CDR1 reads SGHTA; CDR2 reads FQGNSA. CDR3 in amino acids: CASSLGRPGRPDTQYF. The CDR3 DNA follows: TGTGCCAGCAGCTTAGGGAGGCCAGGGAGGCCAGATACGCAGTATTTT.

This clonotype has only a few counts. The chain employs TRBV19 and TRBJ1-1, with D maybe TRBD1 (5 bases). V dropped 1 base and J dropped 5 bases, with 8 bases sitting between them. Germline lookup yields CDR1 LNHDA and CDR2 SQIVND (reference sequence). This CDR3 has 13 amino acids. This CDR3 is CASSIASGTEAFF. CDR3 DNA: TGTGCCAGTAGTATAGCTTCAGGGACTGAAGCTTTCTTT. The full variable domain, completed using reference TRBV19 and TRBJ1-1, is DGGITQSPKYLFRKEGQNVTLSCEQNLNHDAMYWYRQDPGQGLRLIYYSQIVNDFQKGDIAEGYSVSREKKESFPLTVTSAQKNPTAFYLCASSIASGTEAFFGQGTRLTVV.

This clonotype appeared once. V and J are TRBV7-2 and TRBJ2-2; 7 bases fit TRBD2. The CDR3 loop spans 17 amino acids. Germline V CDR1 and CDR2: SGHTA, FQGNSA. Unmatched junction bases numbered 9, after V lost 1 base and J lost 4 bases. The CDR3 loop reads CASSLDVGGRGTGELFF. Written as DNA, the CDR3 is TGTGCCAGCAGCTTAGACGTCGGGGGGAGGGGCACCGGGGAGCTGTTTTTT.

A note on this clonotype: A read error may produce the germline difference seen at one junction end. The genes are TRBV27 and TRBJ1-6; D is unclear. Per the germline V gene, CDR1 is MNHEY and CDR2 is SMNVEV (reference sequence). The CDR3 has 12 amino acids. The CDR3 DNA follows: TGTGTCAGCAGTTTAGGGAATTCACCCCTCCACTTT. As protein: CVSSLGNSPLHF.

This clonotype has a handful of counts. The chain employs TRBV6-1 and TRBJ2-5, with D perhaps matching TRBD2 (6 bases). The CDR3 runs 13 residues. Trimming removed 6 bases at V and 1 base at J, with 9 bases between. Looked up from germline, CDR1 is MNHNS and CDR2 is SASEGT. The CDR3: CASRRESQETQYF. CDR3 DNA sequence: TGTGCCAGCAGGCGGGAATCCCAAGAGACCCAGTACTTC.

V usage is TRBV5-4 and J usage is TRBJ1-1; D is ambiguous. The CDR3 runs 13 residues. Germline values: CDR1 SGHNT, CDR2 YYREEE (reference sequence). The ends were cut back, 5 bases at V and 1 base at J, with 9 bases in the middle. For the CDR3, the DNA is TGTGCCAGCAGGGAGTATCCGAACACTGAAGCTTTCTTT. The encoded protein is CASREYPNTEAFF.

CDR3 DNA sequence: TGTGCCAGCAGCCAACCAGGGTACAATGAGCAGTTCTTC. Residues: CASSQPGYNEQFF. The genes are TRBV3-1 and TRBJ2-1, with D perhaps TRBD1 (5 bases). The CDR3 has 13 amino acids. V was cut by 2 bases and J by 4 bases, with 6 bases left in between. Germline CDR1 reads LGHDT; CDR2 reads YNNKEL (reference sequence).